In this sample, the clone carrying this T cell receptor beta chain turned up many times. Its antigen is not known. This sample is drawn from a study of CD8 T cells in ankylosing spondylitis. Findings and limits, study-wide: Disease-associated clones were CD8+ and fairly uncommon in peripheral blood. Matched ankylosing spondylitis synovial fluid reportedly showed significant enrichment of disease-linked clones. Certain motif variants had earlier been reported in reactive arthritis synovial fluid and blood.

The CDR3 spans 13 residues. Per germline, CDR1 SGHTA and CDR2 FQGTGA. V shed 0 bases and J shed 5 bases, with 5 bases lying between them. Library preparation for TCR beta used quantitative 5'-RACE with molecular barcodes. One entry per CDR3 protein, called by TCRdb with MiXCR from the 5' RACE reads. The profile shows about 130,000 distinct CDR3 sequences, around 8.5% of them singletons. This chain uses TRBV7-3 with TRBJ2-1; D is unclear. Sample: blood, either unsorted or a sorted T cell fraction (not recorded which). This receptor was taken from a male donor with ankylosing spondylitis or in good health (not recorded which). The CDR3 is CASSLTNDNEQFF. In DNA, the CDR3 is TGTGCCAGCAGCTTAACGAACGACAATGAGCAGTTCTTC.